Presented here are 10 T cell receptor beta chains from one specimen sequenced in a study of T-cell reconstitution after alpha-beta-depleted transplantation in children. Unique molecular identifiers were used to barcode this TCRbeta library. TCRdb reprocessed the PCR reads via MiXCR and lists one record per CDR3 protein. The sample yields roughly 120,000 distinct CDR3 sequences, roughly 24% seen once. Specimen: PBMCs, mostly from graft donor cells, collected 180 days after TCRalphabeta/CD19-depleted stem cell transplant. These receptors were taken from a male patient between 2 and 10 years old who had a stem cell transplant for chronic granulomatous disease, so the T cells may come from the graft donor.

This clonotype showed up just a few times. This rearrangement joins TRBV9 to TRBJ2-1, with 9 bases that match TRBD2. CDR3 length: 15 residues. Losses at the gene ends were 0 bases for V and 9 bases for J; bases not matched to a gene: 7. The germline CDR1 and CDR2 sequences are SGDLS and YYNGEE. The CDR3, as DNA: TGTGCCAGCAGCGTAGGTAGCGGGAGTCAGGGTGAGCAGTTCTTC. Encoded protein: CASSVGSGSQGEQFF.

This clonotype came up many times. The chain links TRBV9 to TRBJ2-3, with 8 bases lining up with TRBD2. Per the germline V gene, CDR1 is SGDLS and CDR2 is YYNGEE. The length of the CDR3 is 17 residues. With 2 bases clipped from V and 4 bases from J, the junction kept 12 bases outside the gene matches. This CDR3 reads CASSVDPTGGPADTQYF. The CDR3 DNA reads as TGTGCCAGCAGCGTGGATCCTACGGGAGGGCCAGCAGATACGCAGTATTTT.

Ten or more counts support this clonotype. The chain uses TRBV20-1 and TRBJ2-2; D might be TRBD2 (5 bases). The CDR3 extends over 16 amino acids. The germline V gene encodes CDR1 DFQATT and CDR2 SNEGSKA (reference sequence). The V end was cut by 1 base, the J end by 6 bases, with 18 bases between. CDR3 sequence reads: CSARVNTGLKAGELFF. The DNA for the CDR3 is TGCAGTGCTAGAGTAAACACGGGATTAAAAGCCGGGGAGCTGTTTTTT.

This chain uses TRBV7-2 with TRBJ2-3, with 16 nucleotides matching TRBD2. The CDR3 extends over 17 amino acids. V shed 5 bases, J shed 5 bases, and the junction held 7 bases outside the gene matches. CDR1 and CDR2 from the germline V gene are SGHTA and FQGNSA. The CDR3 coding sequence is TGTGCCAGCAGCCGCCCGGGACTAGCGGGGGGGTTAGATACGCAGTATTTT. Its translation: CASSRPGLAGGLDTQYF.

This clonotype was detected only a few times. The rearrangement joins TRBV20-1 to TRBJ1-5, with 8 positions matching TRBD1. This CDR3 comprises 15 residues. V shed 6 bases and J 0 bases; nucleotides not matched to a gene: 7. The V gene's germline CDR1 is DFQATT and CDR2 SNEGSKA (reference sequence). CDR3 sequence (DNA): TGCAGTGCAAGTCAGGGGGCGGATAGCAATCAGCCCCAGCATTTT. Amino acid sequence: CSASQGADSNQPQHF.

The genes are TRBV12-3 or TRBV12-4 and TRBJ2-3; weak D call: TRBD2 (6 bases). CDR3 size: 14 residues. V shed 4 bases and J shed 1 base, with 9 bases lying between them. CDR3 DNA: TGTGCCAGCAGTTCGCGGGGTGGCACAGATACGCAGTATTTT. Translated, it gives CASSSRGGTDTQYF.

This rearrangement joins TRBV11-2 to TRBJ2-1, with TRBD2 matching over 13 bases. The junction had 16 bases not matched to a gene; V was cut back by 4 bases and J by 7 bases. The CDR3 length is 19 residues. The germline gives CDR1 SGHAT, CDR2 FQNNGV. For the CDR3, the DNA is TGTGCCAGCAGCTGGGTACGACTAGCGGGGGGACTACCCGGAAATGAGCAGTTCTTC. Translated: CASSWVRLAGGLPGNEQFF.

The chain uses TRBV4-2 and TRBJ1-1, with unresolved D. The V end lost 3 bases, the J end lost 1 base, and 9 bases lay between the germline ends. The CDR3 runs to 14 residues. Germline lookup yields CDR1 LGHNA and CDR2 YNFKEQ. The CDR3 DNA sequence: TGTGCCAGCAGCCATGACGACACGAACACTGAAGCTTTCTTT. Its translation: CASSHDDTNTEAFF.

This clonotype was picked up many times. V usage is TRBV29-1 and J usage is TRBJ1-1; 8 nucleotides line up with TRBD1. This CDR3 comprises 14 residues. In germline, CDR1 is SQVTM, CDR2 ANQGSEA. The ends lost 6 bases at V and 1 base at J; junction bases unmatched: 7. The CDR3 loop reads CSVRTGRKNTEAFF. The CDR3 region has the DNA TGCAGCGTGAGGACAGGGAGGAAGAACACTGAAGCTTTCTTT.

This clonotype has ten or more counts. V and J are TRBV12-3 or TRBV12-4 and TRBJ2-1, with 10 nucleotides matching TRBD2. The CDR3 loop spans 16 amino acids. V dropped 3 bases and J dropped 6; count of bases not matched to a gene: 8. The chain's CDR3 is CASSLLAGGFTNEQFF. CDR3 coding DNA: TGTGCCAGCAGTTTGTTAGCGGGAGGTTTTACCAATGAGCAGTTCTTC.